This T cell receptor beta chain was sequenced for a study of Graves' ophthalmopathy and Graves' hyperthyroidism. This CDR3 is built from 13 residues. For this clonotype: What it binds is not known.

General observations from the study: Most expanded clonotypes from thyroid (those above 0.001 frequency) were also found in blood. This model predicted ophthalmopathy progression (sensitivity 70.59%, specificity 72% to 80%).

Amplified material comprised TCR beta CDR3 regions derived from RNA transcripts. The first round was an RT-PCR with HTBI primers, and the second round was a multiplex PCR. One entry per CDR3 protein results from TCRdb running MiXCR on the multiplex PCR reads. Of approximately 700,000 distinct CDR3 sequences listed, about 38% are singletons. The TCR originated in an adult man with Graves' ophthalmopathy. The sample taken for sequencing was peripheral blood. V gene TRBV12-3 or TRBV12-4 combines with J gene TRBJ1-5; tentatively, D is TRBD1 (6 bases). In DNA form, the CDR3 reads TGTGCTAGTGGTCCGGGGGCGAATCAGCCCCAGCATTTT. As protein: CASGPGANQPQHF.